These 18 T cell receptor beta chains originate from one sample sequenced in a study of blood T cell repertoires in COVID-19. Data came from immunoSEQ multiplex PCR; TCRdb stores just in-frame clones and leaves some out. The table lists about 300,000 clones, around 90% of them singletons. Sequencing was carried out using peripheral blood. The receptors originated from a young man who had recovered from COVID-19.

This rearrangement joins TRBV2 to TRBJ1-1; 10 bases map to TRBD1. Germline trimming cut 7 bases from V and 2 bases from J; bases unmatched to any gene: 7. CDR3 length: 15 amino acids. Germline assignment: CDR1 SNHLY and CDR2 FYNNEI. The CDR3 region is CASIRTGGPNTEAFF. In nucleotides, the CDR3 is TGTGCCAGCATTAGGACAGGGGGACCTAACACTGAAGCTTTCTTT.

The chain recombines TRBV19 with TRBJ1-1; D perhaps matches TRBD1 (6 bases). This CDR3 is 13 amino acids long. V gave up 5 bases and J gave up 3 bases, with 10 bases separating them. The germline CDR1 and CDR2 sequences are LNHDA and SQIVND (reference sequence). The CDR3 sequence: CASSSGQYTEAFF. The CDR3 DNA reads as TGTGCCAGTAGTTCAGGACAGTACACTGAAGCTTTCTTT.

CDR3 nucleotides: TGTGCCAGCTCGAATGCGGGACTCTCTGGAAACACCATATATTTT. It yields the protein CASSNAGLSGNTIYF. This chain connects TRBV18 to TRBJ1-3, with D perhaps TRBD1 (5 bases). V was pared by 6 bases and J by 0 bases, with 12 bases between. CDR1 and CDR2 from the germline V gene are KGHSH and LQKENI. This CDR3 has 15 residues.

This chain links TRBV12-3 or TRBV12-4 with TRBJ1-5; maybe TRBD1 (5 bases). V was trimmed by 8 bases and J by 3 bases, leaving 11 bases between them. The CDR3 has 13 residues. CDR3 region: CASAQGPNQPQHF. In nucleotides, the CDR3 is TGTGCCAGCGCCCAGGGTCCCAATCAGCCCCAGCATTTT.

The DNA of the CDR3 is TGTGCCAGCAGTGAAACCCAAGGGGTGGAGCAGTACTTC. Protein: CASSETQGVEQYF. The chain couples TRBV6-1 to TRBJ2-7; D perhaps matches TRBD1 (5 bases). This CDR3 has 13 residues. Trimming shortened V by 2 bases and J by 7 bases, and 12 bases separated the two germline ends. Germline CDR1 and CDR2: MNHNS and SASEGT.

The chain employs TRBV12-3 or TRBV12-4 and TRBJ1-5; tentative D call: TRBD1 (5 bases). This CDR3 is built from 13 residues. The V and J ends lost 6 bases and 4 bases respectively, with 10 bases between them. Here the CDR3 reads CASSPNRNQPQHF. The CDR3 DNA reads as TGTGCCAGCAGCCCTAACAGGAATCAGCCCCAGCATTTT.

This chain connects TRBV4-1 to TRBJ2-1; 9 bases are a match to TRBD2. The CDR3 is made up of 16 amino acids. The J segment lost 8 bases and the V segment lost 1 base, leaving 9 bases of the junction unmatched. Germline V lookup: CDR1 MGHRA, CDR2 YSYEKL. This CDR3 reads CASSQGGGRALDEQFF. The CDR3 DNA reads TGCGCCAGCAGCCAAGGCGGCGGGAGGGCCTTGGATGAGCAGTTCTTC.

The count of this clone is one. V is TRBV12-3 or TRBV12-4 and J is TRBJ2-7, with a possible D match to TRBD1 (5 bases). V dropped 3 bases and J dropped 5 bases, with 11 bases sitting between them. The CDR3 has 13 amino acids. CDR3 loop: CASSFIGVNEQYF. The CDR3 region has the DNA TGTGCCAGCAGTTTTATAGGGGTCAACGAGCAGTACTTC.

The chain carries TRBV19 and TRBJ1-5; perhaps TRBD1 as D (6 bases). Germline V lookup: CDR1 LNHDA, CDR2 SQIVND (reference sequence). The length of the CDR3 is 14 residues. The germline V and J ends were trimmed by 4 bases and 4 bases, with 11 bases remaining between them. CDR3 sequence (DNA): TGTGCCAGTAGTACGGACAGCCTTAATCAGCCCCAGCATTTT. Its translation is CASSTDSLNQPQHF.

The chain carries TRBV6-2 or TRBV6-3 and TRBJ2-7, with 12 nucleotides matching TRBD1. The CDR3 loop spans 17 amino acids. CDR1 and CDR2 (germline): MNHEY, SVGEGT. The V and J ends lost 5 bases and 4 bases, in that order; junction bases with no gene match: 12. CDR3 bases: TGTGCCAGCAGTGACAACCCCGGGACAGGGGGCAGGTACGAGCAGTACTTC. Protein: CASSDNPGTGGRYEQYF.

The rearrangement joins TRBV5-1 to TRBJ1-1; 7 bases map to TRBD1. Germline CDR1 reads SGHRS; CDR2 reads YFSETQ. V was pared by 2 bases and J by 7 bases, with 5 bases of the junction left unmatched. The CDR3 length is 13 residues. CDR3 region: CASSLQGQGEAFF. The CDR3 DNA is TGCGCCAGCAGCTTACAGGGGCAAGGTGAAGCTTTCTTT.

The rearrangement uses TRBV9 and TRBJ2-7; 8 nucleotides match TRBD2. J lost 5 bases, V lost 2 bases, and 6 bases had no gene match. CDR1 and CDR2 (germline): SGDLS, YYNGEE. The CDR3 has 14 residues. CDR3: CASSVQAGADEQYF. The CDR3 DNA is TGTGCCAGCAGCGTTCAAGCGGGGGCAGACGAGCAGTACTTC.

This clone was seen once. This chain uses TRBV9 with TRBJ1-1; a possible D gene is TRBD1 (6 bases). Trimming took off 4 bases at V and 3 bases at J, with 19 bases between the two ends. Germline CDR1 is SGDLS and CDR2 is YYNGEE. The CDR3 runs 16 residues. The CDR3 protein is CASSPRGGGWDTEAFF. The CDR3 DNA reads TGTGCCAGCAGCCCTCGAGGGGGGGGTTGGGACACTGAAGCTTTCTTT.

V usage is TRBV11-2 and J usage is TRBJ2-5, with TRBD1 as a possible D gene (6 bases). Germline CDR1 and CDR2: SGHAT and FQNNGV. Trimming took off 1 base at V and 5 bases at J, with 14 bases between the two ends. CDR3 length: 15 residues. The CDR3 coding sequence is TGTGCCAGCAGCTTAGGGACAGTTCTAGGGGAGACCCAGTACTTC. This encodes CASSLGTVLGETQYF.

CDR3 sequence (DNA): TGTGCCTGGAGTGGGATGGGAGTGGGCACCATATATTTT. Translated: CAWSGMGVGTIYF. The chain has TRBV30 and TRBJ1-3; D is uncertain. V was clipped by 1 base and J by 9 bases, with 13 bases between them. CDR3 length: 13 amino acids. Germline values: CDR1 GTSNPN, CDR2 SVGIG (reference sequence).

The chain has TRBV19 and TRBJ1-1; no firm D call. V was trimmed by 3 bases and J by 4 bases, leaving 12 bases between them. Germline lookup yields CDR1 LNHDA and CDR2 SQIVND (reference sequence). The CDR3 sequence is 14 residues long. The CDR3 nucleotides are TGTGCCAGTAGTATCCTGGGCGGGCGCACTGAAGCTTTCTTT. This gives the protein CASSILGGRTEAFF.

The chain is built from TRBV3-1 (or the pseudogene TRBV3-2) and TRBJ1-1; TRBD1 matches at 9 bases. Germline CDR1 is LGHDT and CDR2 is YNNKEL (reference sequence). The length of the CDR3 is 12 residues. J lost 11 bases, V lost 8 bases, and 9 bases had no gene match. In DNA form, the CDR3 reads TGTGCCAGCCTAAACACAGGGGGCTTGGCTTTCTTT. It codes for CASLNTGGLAFF.

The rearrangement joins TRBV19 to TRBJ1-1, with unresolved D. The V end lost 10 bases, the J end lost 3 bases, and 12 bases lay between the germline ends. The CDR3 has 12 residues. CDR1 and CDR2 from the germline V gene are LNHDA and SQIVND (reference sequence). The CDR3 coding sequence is TGTGCCACCTTTAGAGGTTACACTGAAGCTTTCTTT. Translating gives CATFRGYTEAFF.